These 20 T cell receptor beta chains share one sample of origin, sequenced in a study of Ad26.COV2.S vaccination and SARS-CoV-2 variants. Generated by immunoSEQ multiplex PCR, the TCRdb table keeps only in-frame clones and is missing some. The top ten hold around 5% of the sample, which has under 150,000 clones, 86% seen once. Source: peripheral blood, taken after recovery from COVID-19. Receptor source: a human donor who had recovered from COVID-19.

CDR3 in DNA: TGTGCCATCAGTGAGTGGGCCAAACCCCAAGAGACCCAGTACTTC. Protein sequence: CAISEWAKPQETQYF. The chain carries TRBV10-3 and TRBJ2-5; unclear D gene. This CDR3 spans 15 amino acids. The germline V and J ends were trimmed by 1 base and 1 base, with 10 bases remaining between them. CDR1 ENHRY and CDR2 SYGVKD come from the germline V gene.

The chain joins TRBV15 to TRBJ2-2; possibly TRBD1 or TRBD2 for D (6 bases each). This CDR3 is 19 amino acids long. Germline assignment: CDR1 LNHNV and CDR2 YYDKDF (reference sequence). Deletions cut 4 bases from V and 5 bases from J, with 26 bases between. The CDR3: CATSTRWRGERGTTGELFF. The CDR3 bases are TGTGCCACCAGCACAAGATGGAGGGGGGAGAGGGGAACAACCGGGGAGCTGTTTTTT. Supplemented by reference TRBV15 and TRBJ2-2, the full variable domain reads DAMVIQNPRYQVTQFGKPVTLSCSQTLNHNVMYWYQQKSSQAPKLLFHYYDKDFNNEADTPDNFQSRRPNTSFCFLDIRSPGLGDTAMYLCATSTRWRGERGTTGELFFGEGSRLTVL.

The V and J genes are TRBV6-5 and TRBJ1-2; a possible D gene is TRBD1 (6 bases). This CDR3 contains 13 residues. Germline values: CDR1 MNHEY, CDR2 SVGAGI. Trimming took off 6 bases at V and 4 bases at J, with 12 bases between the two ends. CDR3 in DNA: TGTGCCAGCAGCCAGGGGCAGTCCTATGGCTACACCTTC. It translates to CASSQGQSYGYTF.

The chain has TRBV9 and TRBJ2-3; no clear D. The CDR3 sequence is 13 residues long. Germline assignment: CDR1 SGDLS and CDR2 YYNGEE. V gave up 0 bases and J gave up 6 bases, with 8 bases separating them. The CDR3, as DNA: TGTGCCAGCAGCGTAGGGACCCTGGATACGCAGTATTTT. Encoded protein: CASSVGTLDTQYF.

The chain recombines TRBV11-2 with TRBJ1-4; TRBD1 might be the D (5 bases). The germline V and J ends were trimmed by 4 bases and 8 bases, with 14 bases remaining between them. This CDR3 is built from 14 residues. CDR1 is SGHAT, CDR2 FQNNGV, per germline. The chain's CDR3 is CASSSGGLKEKLFF. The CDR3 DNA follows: TGTGCCAGCAGCTCGGGGGGTTTGAAAGAAAAACTGTTTTTT.

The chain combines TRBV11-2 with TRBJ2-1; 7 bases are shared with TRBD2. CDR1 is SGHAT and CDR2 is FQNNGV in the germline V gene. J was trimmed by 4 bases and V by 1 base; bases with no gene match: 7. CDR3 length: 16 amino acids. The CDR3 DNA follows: TGTGCCAGCAGCTTAGGGGCGGGGGAGACATACAATGAGCAGTTCTTC. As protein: CASSLGAGETYNEQFF.

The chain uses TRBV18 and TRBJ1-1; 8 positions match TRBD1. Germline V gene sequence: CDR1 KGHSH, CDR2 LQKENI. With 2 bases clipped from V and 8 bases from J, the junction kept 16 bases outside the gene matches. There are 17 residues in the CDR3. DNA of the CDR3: TGTGCCAGCTCACCATCCCCGACAGGGGTGGGGCCCATAGAAGCTTTCTTT. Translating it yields CASSPSPTGVGPIEAFF.

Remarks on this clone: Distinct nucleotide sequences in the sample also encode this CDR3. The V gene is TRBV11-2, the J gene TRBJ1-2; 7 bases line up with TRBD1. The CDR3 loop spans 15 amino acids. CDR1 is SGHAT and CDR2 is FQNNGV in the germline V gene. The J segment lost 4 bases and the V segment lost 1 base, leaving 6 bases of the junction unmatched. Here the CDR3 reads CASSLAPTGAYGYTF. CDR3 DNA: TGTGCCAGCAGCTTAGCCCCTACAGGGGCCTATGGCTACACCTTC. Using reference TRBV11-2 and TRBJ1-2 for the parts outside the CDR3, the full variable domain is EAGVAQSPRYKIIEKRQSVAFWCNPISGHATLYWYQQILGQGPKLLIQFQNNGVVDDSQLPKDRFSAERLKGVDSTLKIQPAKLEDSAVYLCASSLAPTGAYGYTFGSGTRLTVV.

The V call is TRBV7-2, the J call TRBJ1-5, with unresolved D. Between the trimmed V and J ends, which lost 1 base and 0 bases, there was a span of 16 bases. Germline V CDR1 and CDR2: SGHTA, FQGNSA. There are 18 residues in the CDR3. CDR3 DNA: TGTGCCAGCAGCTTAGTTCCCCTCGGATTATATAGCAATCAGCCCCAGCATTTT. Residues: CASSLVPLGLYSNQPQHF.

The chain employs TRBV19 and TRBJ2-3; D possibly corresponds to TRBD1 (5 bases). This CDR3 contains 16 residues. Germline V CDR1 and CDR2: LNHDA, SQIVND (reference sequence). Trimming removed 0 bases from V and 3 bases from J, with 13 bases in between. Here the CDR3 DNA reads TGTGCCAGTAGTATAGATTTTGGGCAGGGAACAGATACGCAGTATTTT. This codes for CASSIDFGQGTDTQYF.

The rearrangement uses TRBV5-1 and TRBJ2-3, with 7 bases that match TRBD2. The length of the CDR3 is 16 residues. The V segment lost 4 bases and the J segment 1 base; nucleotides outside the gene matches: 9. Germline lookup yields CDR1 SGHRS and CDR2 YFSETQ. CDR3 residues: CASSQWSGVGTDTQYF. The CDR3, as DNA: TGCGCCAGCAGCCAATGGAGCGGGGTGGGCACAGATACGCAGTATTTT.

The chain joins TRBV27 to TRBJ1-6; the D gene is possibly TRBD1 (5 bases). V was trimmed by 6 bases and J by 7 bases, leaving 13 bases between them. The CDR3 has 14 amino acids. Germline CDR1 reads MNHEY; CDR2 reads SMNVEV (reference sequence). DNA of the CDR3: TGTGCCAGCAGAAATCAGGGCATAAATTCACCCCTCCACTTT. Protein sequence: CASRNQGINSPLHF.

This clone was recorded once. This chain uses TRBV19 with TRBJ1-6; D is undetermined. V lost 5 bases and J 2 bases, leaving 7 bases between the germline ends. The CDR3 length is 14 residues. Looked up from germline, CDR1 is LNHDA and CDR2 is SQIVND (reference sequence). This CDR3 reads CASSGEAYNSPLHF. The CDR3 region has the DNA TGTGCCAGTAGTGGGGAGGCCTATAATTCACCCCTCCACTTT. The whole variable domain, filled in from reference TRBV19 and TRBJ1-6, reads DGGITQSPKYLFRKEGQNVTLSCEQNLNHDAMYWYRQDPGQGLRLIYYSQIVNDFQKGDIAEGYSVSREKKESFPLTVTSAQKNPTAFYLCASSGEAYNSPLHFGNGTRLTVT.

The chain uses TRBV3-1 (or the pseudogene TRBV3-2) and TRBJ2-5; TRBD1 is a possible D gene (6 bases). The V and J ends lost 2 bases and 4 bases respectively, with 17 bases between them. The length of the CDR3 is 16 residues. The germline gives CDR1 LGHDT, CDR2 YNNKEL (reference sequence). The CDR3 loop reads CASSQPVTGRRETQYF. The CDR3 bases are TGTGCCAGCAGCCAACCTGTGACAGGTCGGAGAGAGACCCAGTACTTC.

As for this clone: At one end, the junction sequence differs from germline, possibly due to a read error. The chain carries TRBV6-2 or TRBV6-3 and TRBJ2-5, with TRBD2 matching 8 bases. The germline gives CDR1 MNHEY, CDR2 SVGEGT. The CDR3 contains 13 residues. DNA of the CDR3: TGTGCCAGCAGTTACTCCAGGGCGGGGGGCCCCAACTTC. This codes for CASSYSRAGGPNF.

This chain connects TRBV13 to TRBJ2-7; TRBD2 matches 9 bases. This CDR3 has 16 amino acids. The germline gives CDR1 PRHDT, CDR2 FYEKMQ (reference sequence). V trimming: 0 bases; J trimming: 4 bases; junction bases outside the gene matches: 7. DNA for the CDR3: TGTGCCAGCAGCTTAGGCACGGGAGCGGGGGGTTACGAGCAGTACTTC. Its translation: CASSLGTGAGGYEQYF.

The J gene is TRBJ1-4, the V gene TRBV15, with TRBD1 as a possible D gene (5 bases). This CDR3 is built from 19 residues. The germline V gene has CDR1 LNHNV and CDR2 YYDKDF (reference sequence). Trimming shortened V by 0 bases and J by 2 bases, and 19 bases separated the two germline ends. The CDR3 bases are TGTGCCACCAGCAGAGATCGGGCCAAGGGACTTGGGACTAATGAAAAACTGTTTTTT. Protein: CATSRDRAKGLGTNEKLFF. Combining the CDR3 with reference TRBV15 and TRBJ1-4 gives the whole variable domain DAMVIQNPRYQVTQFGKPVTLSCSQTLNHNVMYWYQQKSSQAPKLLFHYYDKDFNNEADTPDNFQSRRPNTSFCFLDIRSPGLGDTAMYLCATSRDRAKGLGTNEKLFFGSGTQLSVL.

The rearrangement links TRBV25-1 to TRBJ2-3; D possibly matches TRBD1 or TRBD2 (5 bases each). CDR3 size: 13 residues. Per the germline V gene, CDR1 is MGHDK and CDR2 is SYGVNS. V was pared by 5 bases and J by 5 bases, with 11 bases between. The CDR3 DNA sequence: TGTGCCAGCAGTTTTGGGGGAAAAGATACGCAGTATTTT. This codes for CASSFGGKDTQYF.

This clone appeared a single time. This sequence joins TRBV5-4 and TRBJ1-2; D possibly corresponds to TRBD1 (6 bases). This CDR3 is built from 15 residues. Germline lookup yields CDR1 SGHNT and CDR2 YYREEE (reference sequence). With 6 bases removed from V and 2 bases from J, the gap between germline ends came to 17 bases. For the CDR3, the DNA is TGTGCCAGCACCCTACGGGGGGGCGGAAACTATGGCTACACCTTC. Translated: CASTLRGGGNYGYTF.

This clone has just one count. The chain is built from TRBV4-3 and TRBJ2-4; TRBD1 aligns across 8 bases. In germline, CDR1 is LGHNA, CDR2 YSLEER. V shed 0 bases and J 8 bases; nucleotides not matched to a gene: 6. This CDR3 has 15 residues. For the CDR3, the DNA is TGCGCCAGCAGCCAAGAACCAGGGGGCGCGGACATTCAGTACTTC. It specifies CASSQEPGGADIQYF.